The 16 T cell receptor beta chains reported below all come from one sample, sequenced in a study of T cells in Graves' hyperthyroidism and ophthalmopathy. RNA transcripts yielded amplified TCR beta CDR3 regions. HTBI primers were the set used in a first-round RT-PCR of the TCR CDR3. One entry per CDR3 protein results from TCRdb running MiXCR on the multiplex PCR reads. This table has about 400,000 distinct CDR3 sequences, about 14% appearing once. The sample was blood. The origin of the receptors is a man between 18 and 29 years old with Graves' ophthalmopathy.

The V and J genes are TRBV7-9 and TRBJ2-2, with TRBD1 matching over 10 bases. CDR1 and CDR2 (germline): SEHNR, FQNEAQ (reference sequence). CDR3 length: 15 amino acids. With 8 bases clipped from V and 3 bases from J, the junction kept 6 bases outside the gene matches. The CDR3 DNA reads as TGTGCCAGCCTCGGACAGGGGGGTCACACCGGGGAGCTGTTTTTT. Translating it yields CASLGQGGHTGELFF.

This clonotype was found many times. This chain uses TRBV2 with TRBJ2-7; the D gene is possibly TRBD1 (5 bases). CDR3 length: 14 residues. Per the germline V gene, CDR1 is SNHLY and CDR2 is FYNNEI. The V end was cut by 8 bases, the J end by 2 bases, with 16 bases between. DNA for the CDR3: TGTGCCAGCCGAGTATCGGACACAGCCTACGAGCAGTACTTC. Protein sequence: CASRVSDTAYEQYF.

This clonotype was observed at least ten times. J is TRBJ1-2 and V is TRBV12-3 or TRBV12-4, with a possible D match to TRBD1 (5 bases). Trimming pared 7 bases from V and 4 bases from J, leaving 16 bases between. The CDR3 loop spans 14 amino acids. In DNA form, the CDR3 reads TGTGCCAGCACCTTAAGGCGGGGGAGCTATGGCTACACCTTC. Encoded protein: CASTLRRGSYGYTF.

This clonotype was seen ten or more times. The chain has TRBV5-5 and TRBJ1-1, with unresolved D. Trimming removed 4 bases from V and 5 bases from J, with 12 bases in between. CDR1 SGHKS and CDR2 YYEKEE come from the germline V gene (reference sequence). This CDR3 is built from 13 residues. The CDR3 spells CASSPIGSTEAFF. DNA for the CDR3: TGTGCCAGCAGCCCTATCGGGAGTACTGAAGCTTTCTTT. The complete variable domain, with remaining parts taken from reference TRBV5-5 and TRBJ1-1, reads DAGVTQSPTHLIKTRGQQVTLRCSPISGHKSVSWYQQVLGQGPQFIFQYYEKEERGRGNFPDRFSARQFPNYSSELNVNALLLGDSALYLCASSPIGSTEAFFGQGTRLTVV.

The chain combines TRBV30 with TRBJ1-3; possibly TRBD1 for D (6 bases). Looked up from germline, CDR1 is GTSNPN and CDR2 is SVGIG (reference sequence). With 3 bases removed from V and 0 bases from J, the gap between germline ends came to 15 bases. The CDR3 runs 16 residues. The CDR3 loop reads CAWRGRGVHSGNTIYF. The CDR3 coding sequence is TGTGCCTGGAGAGGAAGGGGGGTTCACTCTGGAAACACCATATATTTT.

This clonotype occurred many times. V gene TRBV7-3 combines with J gene TRBJ1-1; D gene ambiguous. With 5 bases removed from V and 1 base from J, the gap between germline ends came to 8 bases. Looked up from germline, CDR1 is SGHTA and CDR2 is FQGTGA. This CDR3 contains 13 residues. The CDR3 loop is CASSAHPNTEAFF. The CDR3 DNA sequence: TGTGCCAGCAGCGCACATCCGAACACTGAAGCTTTCTTT. Using reference TRBV7-3 and TRBJ1-1 for the parts outside the CDR3, the full variable domain is GAGVSQTPSNKVTEKGKYVELRCDPISGHTALYWYRQSLGQGPEFLIYFQGTGAADDSGLPNDRFFAVRPEGSVSTLKIQRTERGDSAVYLCASSAHPNTEAFFGQGTRLTVV.

This clonotype was counted many times. The V and J genes are TRBV2 and TRBJ1-5, with unresolved D. The CDR3 is made up of 12 amino acids. Germline CDR1 is SNHLY and CDR2 is FYNNEI. V lost 4 bases to trimming and J lost 10 bases, with 11 bases between them. For the CDR3, the DNA is TGTGCCAGCAGTGGAGTGCTCGACCCCCAGCATTTT. Translating gives CASSGVLDPQHF.

This clonotype appeared many times. This rearrangement joins TRBV7-3 to TRBJ2-3, with 9 bases aligning to TRBD2. The length of the CDR3 is 14 residues. Germline-derived CDR1 and CDR2 are SGHTA and FQGTGA. V lost 5 bases to trimming and J lost 8 bases; unmatched junction nucleotides: 8. CDR3 bases: TGTGCCAGCAGCAACCTAGCGGGATTCTCTACGCAGTATTTT. Amino acids: CASSNLAGFSTQYF.

V usage is TRBV3-1 and J usage is TRBJ2-7, with D uncertain. CDR1 and CDR2 (germline): LGHDT, YNNKEL (reference sequence). V lost 2 bases, J lost 0 bases, and 14 bases lay in between. This CDR3 comprises 16 residues. The CDR3 DNA sequence: TGTGCCAGCAGCCAATACCCCCAGCCGAGCTCCTACGAGCAGTACTTC. Protein sequence: CASSQYPQPSSYEQYF.

This clonotype was seen at least ten times. The V call is TRBV5-1, the J call TRBJ2-1, with TRBD2 matching 15 bases. Germline V gene lookup returns CDR1 SGHRS and CDR2 YFSETQ. The CDR3 consists of 17 residues. V dropped 4 bases and J dropped 0; count of bases not matched to a gene: 2. DNA of the CDR3: TGCGCCAGCAGCGGACTAGCGGGAGGGAGCTCCTACAATGAGCAGTTCTTC. Translated, it gives CASSGLAGGSSYNEQFF.

This clonotype occurred many times. Here the CDR3 reads CASRRGQLSTDTQYF. CDR3 DNA: TGTGCCAGCAGAAGGGGACAGCTCAGCACAGATACGCAGTATTTT. The rearrangement uses TRBV6-2 or TRBV6-3 and TRBJ2-3, with TRBD1 matching over 7 bases. The CDR3 totals 15 residues. J lost 0 bases, V lost 6 bases, and 6 bases had no gene match. Germline V gives CDR1 MNHEY, CDR2 SVGEGT.

This clonotype showed up just a few times. This sequence joins TRBV7-9 and TRBJ1-5; D gene ambiguous. The CDR3 sequence is 17 residues long. Between the trimmed V and J ends, which lost 1 base and 4 bases, there was a span of 17 bases. CDR1 and CDR2 from the germline V gene are SEHNR and FQNEAQ (reference sequence). CDR3 bases: TGTGCCAGCAGCTTAGGGGTCGGGCCAGAGAAAAATCAGCCCCAGCATTTT. Translating it yields CASSLGVGPEKNQPQHF.

This clonotype was observed many times. The chain couples TRBV20-1 to TRBJ2-7, with 7 bases identical to TRBD2. The V gene's germline CDR1 is DFQATT and CDR2 SNEGSKA (reference sequence). The V segment lost 0 bases and the J segment 2 bases; nucleotides outside the gene matches: 10. The CDR3 spans 16 residues. The CDR3, as DNA: TGCAGTGCTAGAGATCTCAGCGGGACTCCGACCTACGAGCAGTACTTC. As protein: CSARDLSGTPTYEQYF.

The V and J genes are TRBV9 and TRBJ2-7; 9 bases are shared with TRBD2. V was pared by 4 bases and J by 7 bases, with 9 bases of the junction left unmatched. CDR1 is SGDLS and CDR2 is YYNGEE in the germline V gene. This CDR3 is built from 14 residues. In nucleotides, the CDR3 is TGTGCCAGCAGCTTAGCGGGGGTAAATAGAGAGCAGTACTTC. As protein: CASSLAGVNREQYF. The full variable domain, rest sourced from reference TRBV9 and TRBJ2-7, is DSGVTQTPKHLITATGQRVTLRCSPRSGDLSVYWYQQSLDQGLQFLIQYYNGEERAKGNILERFSAQQFPDLHSELNLSSLELGDSALYFCASSLAGVNREQYFGPGTRLTVT.

This clonotype was counted many times. CDR3 protein: CASSLELRTQYF. The CDR3, as DNA: TGCGCCAGCAGCTTGGAACTCCGTACGCAGTATTTT. V gene TRBV5-1 combines with J gene TRBJ2-3; D gene ambiguous. The CDR3 extends over 12 amino acids. V gave up 0 bases and J gave up 8 bases, with 7 bases separating them. The germline gives CDR1 SGHRS, CDR2 YFSETQ.

As for this clonotype: This may arise from a read error, as a much more abundant clone is one base away. The chain joins TRBV29-1 to TRBJ2-1, with 7 nucleotides matching TRBD2. The J call may be in error: the DNA end matches TRBJ2-7 better. This CDR3 spans 16 amino acids. Germline V gene data show CDR1 as SQVTM and CDR2 as ANQGSEA. CDR3 nucleotides: TGCAGCGTTGAAAAGGGTGGCGGGGGAGTCTACAATGAGCAGTACTTC. Translated: CSVEKGGGGVYNEQYF.